Listed below are T cell receptor beta chains from one sample, sequenced in a study of T-cell memory formation after mild COVID-19. TCRdb re-called the 5' RACE reads through MiXCR, storing one row per CDR3 protein. Among around 200,000 distinct CDR3 sequences listed, about 10% were seen once. Sequencing was done on a sample of PBMCs or a T cell subset sorted from them (not recorded which). These receptors were taken from a young man who had mild COVID-19 (a few samples of this study predate the infection). Cell type and time point are not known. Both conserved end residues are part of each CDR3. A D gene is named only where the DNA matches it firmly. Some rows mark clone size as missing; the rest say once, few, many or name a class of expanded clone.

clone size	D gene	V gene	J gene	CDR3 protein	CDR3 DNA
many	TRBD2	TRBV5-1	TRBJ2-2	CASSLQAGGPGELFF	TGCGCCAGCAGTCTTCAGGCGGGGGGTCCCGGGGAGCTGTTTTTT
few	-	TRBV5-1	TRBJ2-2	CARSLERTGELFF	TGCGCCAGAAGCTTGGAGCGCACCGGGGAGCTGTTTTTT
many	-	TRBV7-2	TRBJ2-3	CASSPALVYADTQYF	TGTGCCAGCAGCCCAGCTCTCGTGTATGCAGATACGCAGTATTTT
-	TRBD1	TRBV6-6	TRBJ1-3	CASTGTGGGNTIYF	TGTGCCAGCACTGGGACAGGGGGTGGAAACACCATATATTTT
-	-	TRBV12-3/TRBV12-4	TRBJ1-2	CASSLGGVISSYTF	TGTGCCAGCAGTTTAGGGGGGGTCATCTCGAGCTACACCTTC
-	-	TRBV6-5	TRBJ2-3	CASSYREPGLYTQYF	TGTGCCAGCAGTTACAGGGAACCCGGGCTTTATACGCAGTATTTT
-	TRBD1	TRBV18	TRBJ1-2	CASSGTGGDGYTF	TGTGCCAGCTCAGGGACAGGGGGCGACGGCTACACCTTC
few	-	TRBV6-5	TRBJ1-2	CASSSSYGYTF	TGTGCCAGCAGTTCCTCCTATGGCTACACCTTC
few	-	TRBV29-1	TRBJ1-5	CSVEWGRWKGSGNQPQHF	TGCAGCGTTGAATGGGGCAGGTGGAAGGGAAGCGGCAATCAGCCCCAGCATTTT
few	-	TRBV20-1	TRBJ1-2	CSARDAADGYTF	TGCAGTGCTAGAGATGCCGCCGATGGCTACACCTTC
few	-	TRBV7-2	TRBJ1-5	CASSFSNNQPQHF	TGTGCCAGCAGCTTTTCCAACAATCAGCCCCAGCATTTT
many	-	TRBV7-8	TRBJ2-3	CASSLEGAATDTQYF	TGTGCCAGCAGCTTAGAAGGGGCCGCCACAGATACGCAGTATTTT
many	-	TRBV29-1	TRBJ2-1	CSVPNGRGLPSSYNEQFF	TGCAGCGTGCCTAACGGCAGGGGTCTTCCGAGCTCCTACAATGAGCAGTTCTTC
-	-	TRBV20-1	TRBJ2-4	CSCWLPDIQYF	TGCAGTTGCTGGCTCCCTGACATTCAGTACTTC
few	TRBD2	TRBV27	TRBJ2-5	CASSYMAGGPETQYF	TGTGCCAGCAGTTACATGGCGGGGGGGCCTGAGACCCAGTACTTC
-	TRBD2	TRBV6-2/TRBV6-3	TRBJ2-1	CASSYTLLAGDYNEQFF	TGTGCCAGCAGTTACACCCTACTAGCGGGGGACTACAATGAGCAGTTCTTC
-	-	TRBV7-2	TRBJ2-7	CASSRGEGVSYEQYF	TGTGCCAGCAGCCGGGGGGAGGGGGTCTCCTACGAGCAGTACTTC
few	TRBD2	TRBV5-1	TRBJ2-3	CASSLRLAASTDTQYF	TGCGCCAGCAGCCTCCGACTAGCGGCTAGCACAGATACGCAGTATTTT
many	-	TRBV9	TRBJ2-3	CASSVFPGEVADTQYF	TGTGCCAGCAGCGTATTCCCAGGGGAGGTTGCAGATACGCAGTATTTT
-	-	TRBV5-6	TRBJ1-1	CASSLLASGMNTEAFF	TGTGCCAGCAGCTTGTTGGCGTCGGGGATGAACACTGAAGCTTTCTTT
-	-	TRBV6-5	TRBJ1-2	CASRPGGGLGYTF	TGTGCCAGCAGACCCGGGGGGGGGCTTGGCTACACCTTC
-	-	TRBV7-3	TRBJ1-2	CASSFLGGNGYTF	TGTGCCAGCAGCTTTCTGGGGGGAAATGGCTACACCTTC
few	-	TRBV12-3/TRBV12-4	TRBJ2-1	CASSLWDFQAYNEQFF	TGTGCCAGCAGTTTATGGGACTTCCAGGCCTACAATGAGCAGTTCTTC
few	TRBD1	TRBV12-3/TRBV12-4	TRBJ2-7	CASSPDRVGYEQYF	TGTGCCAGCAGTCCGGACAGGGTGGGCTACGAGCAGTACTTC
few	-	TRBV2	TRBJ1-2	CASTPNGVNYGYTF	TGTGCCAGCACCCCTAATGGGGTTAACTATGGCTACACCTTC
few	TRBD1	TRBV20-1	TRBJ1-1	CSASNVPGQGLGNTEAFF	TGCAGTGCCTCAAACGTCCCGGGACAGGGATTGGGAAACACTGAAGCTTTCTTT
many	-	TRBV4-3	TRBJ1-6	CASSRTGTDSPLHF	TGCGCCAGCAGCCGTACAGGGACTGATTCACCCCTCCACTTT
many	TRBD2	TRBV7-2	TRBJ2-5	CASSLTSGEETQYF	TGTGCCAGCAGCTTGACTAGCGGGGAGGAGACCCAGTACTTC
few	TRBD1	TRBV6-2/TRBV6-3	TRBJ1-2	CASSYDPAGTAYGYTF	TGTGCCAGCAGTTACGACCCCGCCGGGACAGCCTATGGCTACACCTTC
-	-	TRBV7-2	TRBJ1-5	CASSLGEGPYNQPQHF	TGTGCCAGCAGCTTAGGCGAGGGACCTTACAATCAGCCCCAGCATTTT
few	TRBD2	TRBV12-3/TRBV12-4	TRBJ2-3	CASVRGGTDTQYF	TGTGCCAGCGTACGGGGAGGGACAGATACGCAGTATTTT
many	TRBD2	TRBV20-1	TRBJ2-3	CSARTGGSDTQYF	TGCAGTGCCCGTACGGGGGGGTCAGATACGCAGTATTTT
many	-	TRBV5-1	TRBJ2-1	CASSLRDNEQFF	TGCGCCAGCAGCTTGAGGGACAATGAGCAGTTCTTC
-	-	TRBV7-8	TRBJ1-6	CASSLRGGLPRPLHF	TGTGCCAGCAGCCTAAGGGGGGGGCTTCCCCGGCCCCTCCACTTT
-	TRBD2	TRBV20-1	TRBJ2-3	CSASSGAGDTQYF	TGCAGTGCTAGCAGCGGGGCTGGAGATACGCAGTATTTT
-	-	TRBV5-1	TRBJ1-2	CASSLAAGVTYGYTF	TGCGCCAGCAGCTTGGCGGCAGGGGTGACCTATGGCTACACCTTC
-	-	TRBV19	TRBJ1-5	CASRDGAPNQPQHF	TGTGCCAGTAGAGACGGGGCTCCCAATCAGCCCCAGCATTTT
few	-	TRBV24-1	TRBJ1-2	CATSDAGTEEWIYGYTF	TGTGCCACCAGTGACGCCGGGACGGAGGAATGGATCTATGGCTACACCTTC
-	-	TRBV14	TRBJ2-7	CASSQFIGGYEQYF	TGTGCCAGCAGCCAGTTTATAGGGGGCTACGAGCAGTACTTC
few	-	TRBV28	TRBJ1-2	CASSSPGASDGRFGYTF	TGTGCCAGCAGTTCCCCCGGGGCCTCGGACGGGAGATTTGGCTACACCTTC
few	-	TRBV18	TRBJ2-1	CASSPRDRSGQQFF	TGTGCCAGCTCACCGCGGGACCGGTCGGGACAGCAGTTCTTC
many	-	TRBV2	TRBJ2-2	CASTNAGGANTGELFF	TGTGCCAGCACCAATGCTGGGGGGGCTAACACCGGGGAGCTGTTTTTT
-	-	TRBV28	TRBJ1-5	CASSGQFNQPQHF	TGTGCCAGCAGTGGACAGTTCAATCAGCCCCAGCATTTT
many	TRBD1	TRBV11-3	TRBJ2-3	CASSPGQGAVDTQYF	TGTGCCAGCAGCCCGGGACAGGGGGCCGTAGATACGCAGTATTTT
many	-	TRBV7-9	TRBJ2-3	CASLQLASTDTQYF	TGTGCCAGCCTGCAGCTTGCTAGCACAGATACGCAGTATTTT
few	-	TRBV20-1	TRBJ2-7	CSANQEAGPYEQYF	TGCAGTGCTAACCAAGAAGCAGGGCCCTACGAGCAGTACTTC
medium-sized	-	TRBV5-5	TRBJ2-2	CASSLAPAGAGELFF	TGTGCCAGCAGCTTGGCTCCGGCAGGGGCCGGGGAGCTGTTTTTT
-	-	TRBV6-5	TRBJ2-3	CASSYRSVGDTQYF	TGTGCCAGCAGTTACCGGTCCGTTGGAGATACGCAGTATTTT
-	-	TRBV29-1	TRBJ2-3	CSVEMQGLFTSTDTQYF	TGCAGCGTTGAGATGCAGGGCCTATTTACTAGCACAGATACGCAGTATTTT
-	-	TRBV5-1	TRBJ2-7	CASSLVPRGEQYF	TGCGCCAGCAGCTTGGTTCCGAGGGGTGAGCAGTACTTC
few	-	TRBV12-3/TRBV12-4	TRBJ2-5	CASSLNGLGETQYF	TGTGCCAGCAGTTTAAATGGCCTAGGGGAGACCCAGTACTTC
few	-	TRBV20-1	TRBJ1-5	CSARDHIAPNQPQHF	TGCAGTGCTAGAGATCACATAGCTCCCAATCAGCCCCAGCATTTT